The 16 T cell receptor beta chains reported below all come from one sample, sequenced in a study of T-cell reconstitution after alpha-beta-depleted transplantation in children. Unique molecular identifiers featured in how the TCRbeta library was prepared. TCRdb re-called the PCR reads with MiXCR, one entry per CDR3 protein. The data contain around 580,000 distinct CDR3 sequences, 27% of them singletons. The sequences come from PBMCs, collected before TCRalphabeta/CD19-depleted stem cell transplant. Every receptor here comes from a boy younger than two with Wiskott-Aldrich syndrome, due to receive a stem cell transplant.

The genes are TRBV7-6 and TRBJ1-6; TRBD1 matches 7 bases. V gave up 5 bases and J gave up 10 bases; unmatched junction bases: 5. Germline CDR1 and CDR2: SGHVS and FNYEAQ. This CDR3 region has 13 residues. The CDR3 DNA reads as TGTGCCAGCAGCGAACGACAGGGATCACCCCTCCACTTT. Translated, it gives CASSERQGSPLHF.

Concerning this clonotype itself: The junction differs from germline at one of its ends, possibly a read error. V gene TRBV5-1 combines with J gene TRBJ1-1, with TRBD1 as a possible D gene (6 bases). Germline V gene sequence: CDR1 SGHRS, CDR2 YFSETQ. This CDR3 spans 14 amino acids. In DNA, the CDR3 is TGCGCCAGCATGCCGGGGGCGGCTGAAACTGAATCTTTCTTT. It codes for CASMPGAAETESFF.

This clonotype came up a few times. The CDR3 loop is CASSDPYSYEQFF. CDR3 nucleotides: TGTGCCAGCAGTGACCCGTATAGCTATGAGCAGTTCTTC. The chain couples TRBV25-1 to TRBJ2-1, with D uncertain. CDR1 MGHDK and CDR2 SYGVNS come from the germline V gene. CDR3 size: 13 residues. V was shortened by 3 bases and J by 8 bases, with 11 bases between the two germline ends.

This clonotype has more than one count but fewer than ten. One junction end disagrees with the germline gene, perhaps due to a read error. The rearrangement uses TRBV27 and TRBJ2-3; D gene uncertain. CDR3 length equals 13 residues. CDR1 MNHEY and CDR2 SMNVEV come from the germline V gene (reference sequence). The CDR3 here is CASSRRARPQQYF. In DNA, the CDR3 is TGTGCCAGCAGCCGCCGGGCTCGCCCTCAGCAGTATTTC.

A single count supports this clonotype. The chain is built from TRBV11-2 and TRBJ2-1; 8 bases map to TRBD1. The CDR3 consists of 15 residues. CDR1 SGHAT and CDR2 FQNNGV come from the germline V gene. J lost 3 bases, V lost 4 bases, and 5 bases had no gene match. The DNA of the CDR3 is TGTGCCAGCAGCTCGACAGGGGTAATCTACAATGAGCAGTTCTTC. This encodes CASSSTGVIYNEQFF. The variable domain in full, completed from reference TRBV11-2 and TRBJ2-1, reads EAGVAQSPRYKIIEKRQSVAFWCNPISGHATLYWYQQILGQGPKLLIQFQNNGVVDDSQLPKDRFSAERLKGVDSTLKIQPAKLEDSAVYLCASSSTGVIYNEQFFGPGTRLTVL.

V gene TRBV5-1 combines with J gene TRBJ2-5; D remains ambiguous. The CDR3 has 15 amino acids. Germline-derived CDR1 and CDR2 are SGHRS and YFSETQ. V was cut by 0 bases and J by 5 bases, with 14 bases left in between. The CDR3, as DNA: TGCGCCAGCAGCTTGGTTCCAGGCCTGGGGGAGACCCAGTACTTC. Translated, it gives CASSLVPGLGETQYF.

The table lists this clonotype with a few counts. CDR3 loop: CASSFTGLEYNEQFF. In DNA, the CDR3 is TGCGCCAGCAGCTTCACAGGCCTGGAGTACAATGAGCAGTTCTTC. The genes are TRBV5-1 and TRBJ2-1, with a possible D match to TRBD1 (5 bases). In germline, CDR1 is SGHRS, CDR2 YFSETQ. V lost 2 bases to trimming and J lost 4 bases, with 13 bases between them. This CDR3 is 15 amino acids long.

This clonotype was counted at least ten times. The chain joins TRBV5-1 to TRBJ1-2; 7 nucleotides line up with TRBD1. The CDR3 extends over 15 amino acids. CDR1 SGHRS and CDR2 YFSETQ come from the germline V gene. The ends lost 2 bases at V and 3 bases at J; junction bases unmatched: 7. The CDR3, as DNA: TGCGCCAGCAGCTTTCAGACAGGGCAAGACTATGGCTACACCTTC. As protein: CASSFQTGQDYGYTF.

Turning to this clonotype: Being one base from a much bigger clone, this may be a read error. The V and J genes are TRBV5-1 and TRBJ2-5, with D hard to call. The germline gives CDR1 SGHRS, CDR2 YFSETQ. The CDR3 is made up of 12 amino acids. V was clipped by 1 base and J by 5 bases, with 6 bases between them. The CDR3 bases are TGCGCCAGCAGCTTGATGGACGAGACCCAGTACTTC. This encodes CASSLMDETQYF.

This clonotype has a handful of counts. This CDR3 reads CSVDRMGQRQETQYF. The CDR3 DNA sequence: TGCAGCGTTGATAGGATGGGACAGCGTCAAGAGACCCAGTACTTC. The chain employs TRBV29-1 and TRBJ2-5; 7 bases fit TRBD1. This CDR3 comprises 15 residues. Per the germline V gene, CDR1 is SQVTM and CDR2 is ANQGSEA. Germline trimming cut 3 bases from V and 2 bases from J; bases unmatched to any gene: 9.

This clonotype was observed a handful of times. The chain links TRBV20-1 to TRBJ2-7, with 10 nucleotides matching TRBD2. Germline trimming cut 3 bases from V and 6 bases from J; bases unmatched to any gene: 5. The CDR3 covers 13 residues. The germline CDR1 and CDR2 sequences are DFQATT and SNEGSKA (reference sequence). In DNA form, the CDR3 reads TGCAGTGCTAGGCCTAGCGGGAGACCCGAGCAGTACTTC. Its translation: CSARPSGRPEQYF.

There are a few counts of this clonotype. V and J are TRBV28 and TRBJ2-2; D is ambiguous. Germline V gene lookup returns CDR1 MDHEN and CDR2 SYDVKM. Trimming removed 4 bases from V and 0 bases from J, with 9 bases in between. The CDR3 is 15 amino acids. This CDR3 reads CASSSPGANTGELFF. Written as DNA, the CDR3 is TGTGCCAGCAGTTCTCCTGGCGCGAACACCGGGGAGCTGTTTTTT.

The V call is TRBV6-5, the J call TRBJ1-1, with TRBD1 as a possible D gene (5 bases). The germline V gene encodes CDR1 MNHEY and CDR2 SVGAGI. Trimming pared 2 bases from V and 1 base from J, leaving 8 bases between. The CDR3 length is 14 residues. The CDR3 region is CASSYGQGNTEAFF. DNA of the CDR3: TGTGCCAGCAGTTACGGGCAGGGGAACACTGAAGCTTTCTTT.

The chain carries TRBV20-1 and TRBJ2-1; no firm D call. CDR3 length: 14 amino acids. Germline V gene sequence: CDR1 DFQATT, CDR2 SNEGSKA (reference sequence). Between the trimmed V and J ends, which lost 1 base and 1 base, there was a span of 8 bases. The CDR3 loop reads CSARAQRSYNEQFF. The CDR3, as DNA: TGCAGTGCTAGAGCGCAGAGATCCTACAATGAGCAGTTCTTC.

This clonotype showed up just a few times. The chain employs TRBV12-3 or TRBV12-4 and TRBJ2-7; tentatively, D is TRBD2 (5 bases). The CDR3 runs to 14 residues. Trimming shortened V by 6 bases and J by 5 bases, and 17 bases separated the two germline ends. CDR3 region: CASSTRSGGDEQYF. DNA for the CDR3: TGTGCCAGCAGCACTAGGTCCGGCGGTGACGAGCAGTACTTC.

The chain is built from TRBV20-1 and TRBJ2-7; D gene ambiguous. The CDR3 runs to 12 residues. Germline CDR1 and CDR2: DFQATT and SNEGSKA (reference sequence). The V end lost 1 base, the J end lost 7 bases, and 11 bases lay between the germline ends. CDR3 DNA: TGCAGTGCTAGAGGACCTCTTAGAGAGCAGTACTTC. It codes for CSARGPLREQYF.